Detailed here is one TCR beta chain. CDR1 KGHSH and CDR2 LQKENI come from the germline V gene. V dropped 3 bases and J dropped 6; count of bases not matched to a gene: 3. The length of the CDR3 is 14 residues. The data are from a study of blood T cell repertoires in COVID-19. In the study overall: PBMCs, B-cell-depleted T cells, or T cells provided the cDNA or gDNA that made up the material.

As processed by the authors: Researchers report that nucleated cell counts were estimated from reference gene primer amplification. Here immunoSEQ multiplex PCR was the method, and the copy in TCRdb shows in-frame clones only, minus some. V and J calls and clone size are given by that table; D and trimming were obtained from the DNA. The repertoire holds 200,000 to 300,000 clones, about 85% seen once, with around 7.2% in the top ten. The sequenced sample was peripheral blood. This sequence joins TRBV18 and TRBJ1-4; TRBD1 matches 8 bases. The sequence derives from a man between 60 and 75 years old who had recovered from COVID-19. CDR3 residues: CASSPRGQDEKLFF. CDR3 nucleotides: TGTGCCAGCTCACCGCGGGGACAGGATGAAAAACTGTTTTTT.